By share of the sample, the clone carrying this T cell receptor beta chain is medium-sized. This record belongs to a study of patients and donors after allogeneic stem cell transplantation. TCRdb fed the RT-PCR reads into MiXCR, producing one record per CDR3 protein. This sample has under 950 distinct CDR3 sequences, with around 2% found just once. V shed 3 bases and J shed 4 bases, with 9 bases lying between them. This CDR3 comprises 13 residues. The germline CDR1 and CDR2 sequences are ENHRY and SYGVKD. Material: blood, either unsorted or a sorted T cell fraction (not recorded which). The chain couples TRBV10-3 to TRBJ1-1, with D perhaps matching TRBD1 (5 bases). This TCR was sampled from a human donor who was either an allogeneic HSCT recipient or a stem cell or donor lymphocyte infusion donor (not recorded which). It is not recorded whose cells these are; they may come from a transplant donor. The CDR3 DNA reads TGTGCCATCAGTGACTTCCAGGGCACTGAAGCTTTCTTT. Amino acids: CAISDFQGTEAFF.